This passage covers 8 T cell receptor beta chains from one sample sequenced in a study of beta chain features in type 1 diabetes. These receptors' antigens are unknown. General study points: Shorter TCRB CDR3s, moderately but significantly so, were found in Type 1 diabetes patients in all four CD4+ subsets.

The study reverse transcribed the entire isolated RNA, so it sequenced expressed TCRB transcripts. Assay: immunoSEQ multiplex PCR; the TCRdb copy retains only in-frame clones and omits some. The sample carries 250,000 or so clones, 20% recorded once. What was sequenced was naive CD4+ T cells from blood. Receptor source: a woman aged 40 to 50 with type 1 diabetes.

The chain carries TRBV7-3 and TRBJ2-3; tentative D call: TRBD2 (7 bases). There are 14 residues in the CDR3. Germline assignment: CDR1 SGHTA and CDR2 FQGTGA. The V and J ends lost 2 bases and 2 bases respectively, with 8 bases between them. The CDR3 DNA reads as TGTGCCAGCAGCTTAGCGGGGGCCACAGATACGCAGTATTTT. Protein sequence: CASSLAGATDTQYF.

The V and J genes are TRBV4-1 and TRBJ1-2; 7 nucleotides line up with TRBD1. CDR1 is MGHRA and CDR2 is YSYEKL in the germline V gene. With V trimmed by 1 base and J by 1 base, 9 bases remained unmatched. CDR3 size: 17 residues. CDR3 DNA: TGCGCCAGCAGCCAAGGGACAGGTGGTACGAGTAACTATGGCTACACCTTC. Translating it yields CASSQGTGGTSNYGYTF.

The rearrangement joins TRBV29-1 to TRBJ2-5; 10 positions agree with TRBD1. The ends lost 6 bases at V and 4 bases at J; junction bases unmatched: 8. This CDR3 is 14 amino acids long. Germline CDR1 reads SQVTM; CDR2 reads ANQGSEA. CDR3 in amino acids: CSVRTGGRGETQYF. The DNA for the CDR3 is TGCAGCGTGCGGACAGGGGGGCGGGGAGAGACCCAGTACTTC.

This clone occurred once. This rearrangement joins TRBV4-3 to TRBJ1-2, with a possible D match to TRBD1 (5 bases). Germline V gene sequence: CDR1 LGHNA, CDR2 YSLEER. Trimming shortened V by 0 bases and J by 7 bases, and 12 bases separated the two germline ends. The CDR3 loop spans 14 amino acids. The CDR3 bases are TGCGCCAGCAGCCAAGATTGGGGGGTCGGTGGCTACACCTTC. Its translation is CASSQDWGVGGYTF.

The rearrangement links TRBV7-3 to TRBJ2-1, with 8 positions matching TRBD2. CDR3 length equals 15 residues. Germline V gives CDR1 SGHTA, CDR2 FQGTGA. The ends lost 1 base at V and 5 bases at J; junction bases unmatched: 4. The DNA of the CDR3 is TGTGCCAGCAGCTTAAAACGGGGGGGAAACAATGAGCAGTTCTTC. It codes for CASSLKRGGNNEQFF.

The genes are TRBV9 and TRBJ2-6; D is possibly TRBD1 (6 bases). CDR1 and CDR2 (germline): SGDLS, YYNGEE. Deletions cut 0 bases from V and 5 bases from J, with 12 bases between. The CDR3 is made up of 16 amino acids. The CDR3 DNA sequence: TGTGCCAGCAGCGTAGACAGGGTGCCCTGGGCCAACGTCCTGACTTTC. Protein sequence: CASSVDRVPWANVLTF.

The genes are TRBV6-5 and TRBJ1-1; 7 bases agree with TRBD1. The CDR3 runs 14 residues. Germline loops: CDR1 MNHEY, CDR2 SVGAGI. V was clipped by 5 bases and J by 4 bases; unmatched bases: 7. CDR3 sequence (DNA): TGTGCCAGCAGTCTACCAGGGGGAGTCACTGAAGCTTTCTTT. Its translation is CASSLPGGVTEAFF.

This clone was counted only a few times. The CDR3 DNA is TGTGCCATTGGACAGGGTGGGAATGAGCAGTTCTTC. As protein: CAIGQGGNEQFF. The V and J genes are TRBV10-3 and TRBJ2-1; 8 bases align to TRBD1. The CDR3 runs to 12 residues. V shed 9 bases and J 7 bases; nucleotides not matched to a gene: 5. CDR1 is ENHRY and CDR2 is SYGVKD in the germline V gene.